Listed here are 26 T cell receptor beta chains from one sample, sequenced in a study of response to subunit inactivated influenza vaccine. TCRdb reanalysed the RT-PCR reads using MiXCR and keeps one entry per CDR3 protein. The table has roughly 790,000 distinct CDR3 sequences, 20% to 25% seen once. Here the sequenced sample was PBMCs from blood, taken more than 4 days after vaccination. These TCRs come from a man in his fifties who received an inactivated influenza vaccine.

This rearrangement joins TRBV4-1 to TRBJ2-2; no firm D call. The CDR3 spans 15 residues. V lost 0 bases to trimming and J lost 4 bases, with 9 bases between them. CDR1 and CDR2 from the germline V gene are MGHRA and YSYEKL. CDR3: CASSQEGSSTGELFF. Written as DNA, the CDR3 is TGCGCCAGCAGCCAAGAAGGTTCGAGCACCGGGGAGCTGTTTTTT.

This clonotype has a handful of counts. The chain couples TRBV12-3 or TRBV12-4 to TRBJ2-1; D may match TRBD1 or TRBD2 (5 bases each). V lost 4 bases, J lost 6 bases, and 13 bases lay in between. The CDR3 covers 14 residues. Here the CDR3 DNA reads TGTGCCAGCAGTTCGGGACGACCCACCAATGAGCAGTTCTTC. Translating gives CASSSGRPTNEQFF.

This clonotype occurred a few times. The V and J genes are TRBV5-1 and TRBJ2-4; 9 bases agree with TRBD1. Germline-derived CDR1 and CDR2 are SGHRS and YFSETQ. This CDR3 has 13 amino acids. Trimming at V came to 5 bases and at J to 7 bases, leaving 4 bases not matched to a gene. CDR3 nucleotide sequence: TGCGCCAGCAGAGCGGACAGGGGTAACATTCAGTACTTC. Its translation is CASRADRGNIQYF.

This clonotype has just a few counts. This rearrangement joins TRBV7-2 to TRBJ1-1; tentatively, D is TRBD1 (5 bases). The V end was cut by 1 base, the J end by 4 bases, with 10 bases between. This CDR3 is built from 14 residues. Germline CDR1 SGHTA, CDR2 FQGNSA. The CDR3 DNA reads TGTGCCAGCAGCTTAGGGGGACCTGCCACTGAAGCTTTCTTT. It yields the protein CASSLGGPATEAFF.

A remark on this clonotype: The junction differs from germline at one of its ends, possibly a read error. The CDR3 DNA sequence: TGCAGTGCTAGCGAGGCTAGCGGGAGGGGATGGGGCTTC. The encoded protein is CSASEASGRGWGF. V usage is TRBV20-1 and J usage is TRBJ2-7; 12 bases agree with TRBD2. The CDR3 extends over 13 amino acids. Germline V gene sequence: CDR1 DFQATT, CDR2 SNEGSKA (reference sequence).

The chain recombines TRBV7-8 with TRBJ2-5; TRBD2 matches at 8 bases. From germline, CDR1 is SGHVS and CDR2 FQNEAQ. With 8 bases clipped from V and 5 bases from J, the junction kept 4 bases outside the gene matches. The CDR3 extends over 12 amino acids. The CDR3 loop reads CASGPGGETQYF. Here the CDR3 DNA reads TGTGCCAGCGGTCCGGGAGGGGAGACCCAGTACTTC.

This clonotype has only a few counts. The CDR3 DNA follows: TGTGCCAGCAGCCAAGTAGCTGGCAGCTACTACGAGCAGTACTTC. Residues: CASSQVAGSYYEQYF. The rearrangement joins TRBV4-2 to TRBJ2-7; D is unresolved. CDR1 and CDR2 from the germline V gene are LGHNA and YNFKEQ. This CDR3 region has 15 residues. V was trimmed by 1 base and J by 3 bases, leaving 13 bases between them.

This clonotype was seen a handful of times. CDR3 region: CASSDRGLGTSGSVSNYNEQFF. The CDR3 DNA follows: TGTGCCAGCAGTGATAGGGGGTTAGGGACTAGCGGGAGTGTGAGTAACTACAATGAGCAGTTCTTC. The chain couples TRBV2 to TRBJ2-1, with 14 positions matching TRBD2. Germline V CDR1 and CDR2: SNHLY, FYNNEI. The junction had 19 bases not matched to a gene; V was cut back by 3 bases and J by 3 bases. The CDR3 is made up of 22 amino acids.

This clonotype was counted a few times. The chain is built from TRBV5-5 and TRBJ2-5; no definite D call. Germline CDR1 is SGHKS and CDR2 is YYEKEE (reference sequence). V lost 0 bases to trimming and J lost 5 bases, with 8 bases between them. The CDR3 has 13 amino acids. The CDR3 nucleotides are TGTGCCAGCAGCTTGGCTTGGCGGGAGACCCAGTACTTC. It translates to CASSLAWRETQYF.

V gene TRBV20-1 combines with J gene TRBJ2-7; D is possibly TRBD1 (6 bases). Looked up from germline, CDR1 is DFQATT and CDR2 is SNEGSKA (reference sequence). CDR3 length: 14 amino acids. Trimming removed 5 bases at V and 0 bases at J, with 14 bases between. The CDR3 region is CSASRRGYSYEQYF. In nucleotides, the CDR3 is TGCAGTGCTTCCCGCAGGGGCTACTCCTACGAGCAGTACTTC.

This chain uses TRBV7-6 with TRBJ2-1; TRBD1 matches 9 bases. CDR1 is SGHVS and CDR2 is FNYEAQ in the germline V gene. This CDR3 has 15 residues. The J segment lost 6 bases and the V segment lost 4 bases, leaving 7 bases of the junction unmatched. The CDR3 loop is CASSSRTGEGNEQFF. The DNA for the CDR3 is TGTGCCAGCAGCTCTCGGACAGGGGAGGGCAATGAGCAGTTCTTC.

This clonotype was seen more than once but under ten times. This chain's CDR3 is CASSLVRLAGVLYNEQFF. DNA for the CDR3: TGTGCCAGCAGCTTGGTGAGGCTAGCGGGAGTGCTCTACAATGAGCAGTTCTTC. This chain uses TRBV5-6 with TRBJ2-1; 10 nucleotides match TRBD2. The ends lost 0 bases at V and 3 bases at J; junction bases unmatched: 9. Germline V gene data show CDR1 as SGHDT and CDR2 as YYEEEE. CDR3 length: 18 residues.

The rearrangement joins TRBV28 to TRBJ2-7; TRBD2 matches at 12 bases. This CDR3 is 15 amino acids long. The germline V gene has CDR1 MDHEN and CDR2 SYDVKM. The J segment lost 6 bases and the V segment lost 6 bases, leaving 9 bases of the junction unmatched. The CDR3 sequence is CASSQTSGSSPEQYF. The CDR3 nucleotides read TGTGCCAGCAGCCAGACTAGCGGGAGTTCCCCCGAGCAGTACTTC.

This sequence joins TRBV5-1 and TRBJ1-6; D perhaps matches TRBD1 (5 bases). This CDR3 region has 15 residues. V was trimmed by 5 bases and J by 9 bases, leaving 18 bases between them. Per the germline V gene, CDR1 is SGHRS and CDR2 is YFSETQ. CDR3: CASRVNARDFSPLHF. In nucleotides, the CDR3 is TGCGCCAGCAGAGTCAACGCCAGGGATTTTTCACCCCTCCACTTT.

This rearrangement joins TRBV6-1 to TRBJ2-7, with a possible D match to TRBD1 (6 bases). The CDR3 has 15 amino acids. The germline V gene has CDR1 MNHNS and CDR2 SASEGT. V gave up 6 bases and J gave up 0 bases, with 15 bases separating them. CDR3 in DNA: TGTGCCAGCAGAGTAGGACAGTCGAGCTCCTACGAGCAGTACTTC. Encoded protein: CASRVGQSSSYEQYF.

The CDR3 nucleotides are TGTGCCAGCAGCTTAGAGAGTGGTCAGAAGGGGTATGGCTACACCTTC. Amino acids: CASSLESGQKGYGYTF. The V call is TRBV7-2, the J call TRBJ1-2; tentatively, D is TRBD1 (5 bases). This CDR3 spans 16 amino acids. Looked up from germline, CDR1 is SGHTA and CDR2 is FQGNSA. Trimming cost V 1 base and J 5 bases, with 17 bases left between them.

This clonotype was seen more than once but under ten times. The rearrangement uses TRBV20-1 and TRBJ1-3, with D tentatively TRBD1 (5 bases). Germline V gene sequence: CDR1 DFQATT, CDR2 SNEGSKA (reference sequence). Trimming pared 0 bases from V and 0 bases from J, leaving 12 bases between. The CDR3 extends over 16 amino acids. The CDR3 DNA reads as TGCAGTGCTAGAGATCTACAGGAGAGCTCTGGAAACACCATATATTTT. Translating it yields CSARDLQESSGNTIYF.

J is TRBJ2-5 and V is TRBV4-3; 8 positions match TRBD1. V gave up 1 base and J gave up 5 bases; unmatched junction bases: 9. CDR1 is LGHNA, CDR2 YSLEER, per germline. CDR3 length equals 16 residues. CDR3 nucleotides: TGCGCCAGCAGCCAAGGCGACAGGGGATCATATGAGACCCAGTACTTC. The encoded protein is CASSQGDRGSYETQYF.

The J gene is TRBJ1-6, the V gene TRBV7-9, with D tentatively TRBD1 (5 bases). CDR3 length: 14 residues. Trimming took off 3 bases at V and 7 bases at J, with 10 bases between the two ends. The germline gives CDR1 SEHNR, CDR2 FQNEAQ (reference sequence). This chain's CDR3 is CASSFLTANSPLHF. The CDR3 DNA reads TGTGCCAGCAGCTTTTTGACAGCCAATTCACCCCTCCACTTT.

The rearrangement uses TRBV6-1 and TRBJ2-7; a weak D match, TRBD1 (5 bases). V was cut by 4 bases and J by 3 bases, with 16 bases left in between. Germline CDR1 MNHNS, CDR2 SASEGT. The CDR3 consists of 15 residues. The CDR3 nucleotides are TGTGCCAGCAGTGGGGGCGGACACCTCCTCTACGAGCAGTACTTC. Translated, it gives CASSGGGHLLYEQYF.

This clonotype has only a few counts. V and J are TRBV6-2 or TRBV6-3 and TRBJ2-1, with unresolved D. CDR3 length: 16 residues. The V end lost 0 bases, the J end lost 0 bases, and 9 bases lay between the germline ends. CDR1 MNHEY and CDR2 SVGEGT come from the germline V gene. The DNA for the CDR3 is TGTGCCAGCAGTTACTCGAGTTGGAGCTCCTACAATGAGCAGTTCTTC. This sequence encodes CASSYSSWSSYNEQFF.

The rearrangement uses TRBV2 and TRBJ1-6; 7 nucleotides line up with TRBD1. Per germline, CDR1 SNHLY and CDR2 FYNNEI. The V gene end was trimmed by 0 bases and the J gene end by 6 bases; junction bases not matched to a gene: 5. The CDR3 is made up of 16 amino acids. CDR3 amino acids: CASSEAQGDGNSPLHF. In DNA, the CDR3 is TGTGCCAGCAGTGAAGCGCAGGGGGACGGTAATTCACCCCTCCACTTT.

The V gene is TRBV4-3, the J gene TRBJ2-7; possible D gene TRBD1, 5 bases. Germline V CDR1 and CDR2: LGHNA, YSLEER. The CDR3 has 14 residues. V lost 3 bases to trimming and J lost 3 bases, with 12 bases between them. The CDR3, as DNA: TGCGCCAGCAGCCAGGCCCAGGGTTTCTACGAGCAGTACTTC. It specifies CASSQAQGFYEQYF.

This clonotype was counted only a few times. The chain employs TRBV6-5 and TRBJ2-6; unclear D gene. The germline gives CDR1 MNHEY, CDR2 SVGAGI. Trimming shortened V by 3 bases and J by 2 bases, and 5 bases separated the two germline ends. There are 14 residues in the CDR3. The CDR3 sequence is CASSYMAGANVLTF. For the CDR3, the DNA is TGTGCCAGCAGTTATATGGCTGGGGCCAACGTCCTGACTTTC.

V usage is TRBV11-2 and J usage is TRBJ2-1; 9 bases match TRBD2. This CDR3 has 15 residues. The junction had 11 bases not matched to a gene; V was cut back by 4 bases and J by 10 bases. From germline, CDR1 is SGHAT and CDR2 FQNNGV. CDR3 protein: CASSSGLAPGGEQFF. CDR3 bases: TGTGCCAGCAGCTCGGGACTAGCCCCAGGGGGAGAGCAGTTCTTC.

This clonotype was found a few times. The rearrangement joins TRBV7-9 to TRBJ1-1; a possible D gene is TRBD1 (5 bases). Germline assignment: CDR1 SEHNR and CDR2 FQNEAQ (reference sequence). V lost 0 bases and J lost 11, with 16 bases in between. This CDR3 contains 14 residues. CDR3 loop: CASSLAVQDLKAFF. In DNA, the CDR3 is TGTGCCAGCAGCTTAGCAGTACAGGATTTGAAGGCTTTCTTT.